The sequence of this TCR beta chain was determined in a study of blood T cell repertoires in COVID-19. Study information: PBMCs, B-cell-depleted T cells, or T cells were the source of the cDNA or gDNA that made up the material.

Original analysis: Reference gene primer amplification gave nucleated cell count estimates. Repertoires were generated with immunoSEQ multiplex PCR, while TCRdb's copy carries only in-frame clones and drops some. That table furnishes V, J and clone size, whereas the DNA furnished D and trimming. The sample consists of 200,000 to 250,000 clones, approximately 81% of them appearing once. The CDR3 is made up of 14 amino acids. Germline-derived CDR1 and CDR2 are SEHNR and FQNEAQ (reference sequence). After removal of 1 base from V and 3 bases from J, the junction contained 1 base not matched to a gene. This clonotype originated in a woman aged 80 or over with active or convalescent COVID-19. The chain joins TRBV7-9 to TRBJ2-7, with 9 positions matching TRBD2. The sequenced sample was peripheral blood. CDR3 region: CASSLVAGDYEQYF. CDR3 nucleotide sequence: TGTGCCAGCAGCTTAGTAGCGGGAGACTACGAGCAGTACTTC.